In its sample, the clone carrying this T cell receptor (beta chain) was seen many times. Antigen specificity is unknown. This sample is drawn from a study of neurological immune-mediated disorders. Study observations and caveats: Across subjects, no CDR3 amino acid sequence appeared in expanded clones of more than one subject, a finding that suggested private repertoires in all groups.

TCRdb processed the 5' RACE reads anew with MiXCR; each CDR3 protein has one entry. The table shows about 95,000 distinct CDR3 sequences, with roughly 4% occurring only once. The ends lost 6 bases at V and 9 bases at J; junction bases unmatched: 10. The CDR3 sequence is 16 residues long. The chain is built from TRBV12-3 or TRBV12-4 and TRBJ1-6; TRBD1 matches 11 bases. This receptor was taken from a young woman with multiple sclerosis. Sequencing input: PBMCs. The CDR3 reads CASSPGQGAHGSPLHF. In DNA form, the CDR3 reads TGTGCCAGCAGCCCTGGACAGGGGGCTCACGGTTCACCCCTCCACTTT.